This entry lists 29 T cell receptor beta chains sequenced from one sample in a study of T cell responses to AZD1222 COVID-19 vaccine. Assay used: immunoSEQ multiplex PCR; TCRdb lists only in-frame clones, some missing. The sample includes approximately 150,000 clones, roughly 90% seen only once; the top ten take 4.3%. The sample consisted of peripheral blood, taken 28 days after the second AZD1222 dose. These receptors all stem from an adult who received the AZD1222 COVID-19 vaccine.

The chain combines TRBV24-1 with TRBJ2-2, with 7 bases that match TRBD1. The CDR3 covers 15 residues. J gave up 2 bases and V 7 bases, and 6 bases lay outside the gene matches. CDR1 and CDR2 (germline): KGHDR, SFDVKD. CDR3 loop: CATSPTGPNTGELFF. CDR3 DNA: TGTGCCACCAGCCCGACAGGGCCCAACACCGGGGAGCTGTTTTTT.

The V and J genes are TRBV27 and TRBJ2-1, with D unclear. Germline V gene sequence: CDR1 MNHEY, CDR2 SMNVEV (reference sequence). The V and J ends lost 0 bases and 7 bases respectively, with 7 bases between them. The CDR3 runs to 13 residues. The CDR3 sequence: CASSLSERNEQFF. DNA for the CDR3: TGTGCCAGCAGTTTATCGGAGAGGAATGAGCAGTTCTTC.

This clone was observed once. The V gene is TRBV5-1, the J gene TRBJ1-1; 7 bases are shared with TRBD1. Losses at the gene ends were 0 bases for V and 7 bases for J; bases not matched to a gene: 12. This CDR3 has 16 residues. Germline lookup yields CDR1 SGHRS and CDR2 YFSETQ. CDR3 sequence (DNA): TGCGCCAGCAGCTTGGTGGACGACAGGGATTCGGGTGAAGCTTTCTTT. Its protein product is CASSLVDDRDSGEAFF. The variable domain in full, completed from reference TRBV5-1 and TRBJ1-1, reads KAGVTQTPRYLIKTRGQQVTLSCSPISGHRSVSWYQQTPGQGLQFLFEYFSETQRNKGNFPGRFSGRQFSNSRSEMNVSTLELGDSALYLCASSLVDDRDSGEAFFGQGTRLTVV.

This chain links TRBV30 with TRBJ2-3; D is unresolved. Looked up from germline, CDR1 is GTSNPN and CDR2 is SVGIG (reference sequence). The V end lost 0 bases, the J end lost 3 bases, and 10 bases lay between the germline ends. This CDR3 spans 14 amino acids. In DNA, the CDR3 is TGTGCCTGGAGTGTAACGGATAAAACAGATACGCAGTATTTT. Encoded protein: CAWSVTDKTDTQYF.

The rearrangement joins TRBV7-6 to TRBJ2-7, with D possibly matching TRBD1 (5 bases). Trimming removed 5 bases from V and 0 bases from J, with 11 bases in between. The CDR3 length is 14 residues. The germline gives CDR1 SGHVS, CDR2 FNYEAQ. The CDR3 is CASSPDRFSYEQYF. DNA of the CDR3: TGTGCCAGCAGCCCCGACAGATTCTCCTACGAGCAGTACTTC.

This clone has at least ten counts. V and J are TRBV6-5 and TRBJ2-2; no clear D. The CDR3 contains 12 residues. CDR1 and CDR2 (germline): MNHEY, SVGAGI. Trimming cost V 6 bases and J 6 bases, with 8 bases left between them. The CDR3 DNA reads TGTGCCAGCAGACGTTCCCCCGGGGAGCTGTTTTTT. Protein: CASRRSPGELFF.

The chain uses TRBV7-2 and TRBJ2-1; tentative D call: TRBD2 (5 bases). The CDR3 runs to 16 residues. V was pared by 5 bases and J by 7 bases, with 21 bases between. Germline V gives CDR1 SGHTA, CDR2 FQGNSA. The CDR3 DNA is TGTGCCAGCAGCCCCATGTCACTAGGAGGTAGGAATGAGCAGTTCTTC. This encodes CASSPMSLGGRNEQFF.

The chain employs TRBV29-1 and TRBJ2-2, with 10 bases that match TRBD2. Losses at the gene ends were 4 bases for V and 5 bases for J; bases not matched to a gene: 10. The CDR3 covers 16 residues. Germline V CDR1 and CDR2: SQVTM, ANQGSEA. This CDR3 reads CSVGASGGPGTGELFF. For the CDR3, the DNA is TGCAGCGTTGGGGCTAGCGGGGGACCCGGGACCGGGGAGCTGTTTTTT.

Written as DNA, the CDR3 is TGTGCCAGCATCGTAGGAGGTTTTGACAGGGAACCCTACGAGCAGTACTTC. The encoded protein is CASIVGGFDREPYEQYF. The V gene is TRBV11-2, the J gene TRBJ2-7, with 7 bases fitting TRBD1. The CDR3 is 17 residues long. The V gene end was trimmed by 7 bases and the J gene end by 2 bases; junction bases not matched to a gene: 17. CDR1 and CDR2 (germline): SGHAT, FQNNGV. Combining the CDR3 with reference TRBV11-2 and TRBJ2-7 gives the whole variable domain EAGVAQSPRYKIIEKRQSVAFWCNPISGHATLYWYQQILGQGPKLLIQFQNNGVVDDSQLPKDRFSAERLKGVDSTLKIQPAKLEDSAVYLCASIVGGFDREPYEQYFGPGTRLTVT.

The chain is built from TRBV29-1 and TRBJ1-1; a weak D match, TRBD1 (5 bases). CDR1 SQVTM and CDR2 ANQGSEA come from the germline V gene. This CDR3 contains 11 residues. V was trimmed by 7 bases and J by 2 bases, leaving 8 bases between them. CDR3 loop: CSGGGNTEAFF. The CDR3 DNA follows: TGCAGCGGCGGGGGAAACACTGAAGCTTTCTTT.

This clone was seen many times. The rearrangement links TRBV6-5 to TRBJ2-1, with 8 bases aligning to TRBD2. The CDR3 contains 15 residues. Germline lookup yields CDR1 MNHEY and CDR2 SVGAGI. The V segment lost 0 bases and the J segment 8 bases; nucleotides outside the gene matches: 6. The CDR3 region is CASSYSQRGFDEQFF. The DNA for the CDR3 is TGTGCCAGCAGTTACTCCCAGCGGGGGTTTGATGAGCAGTTCTTC.

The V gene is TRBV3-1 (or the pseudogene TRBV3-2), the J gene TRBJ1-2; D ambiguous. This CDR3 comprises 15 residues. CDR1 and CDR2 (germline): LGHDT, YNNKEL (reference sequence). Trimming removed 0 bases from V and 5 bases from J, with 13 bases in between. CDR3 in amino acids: CASSQDMVQHYGYTF. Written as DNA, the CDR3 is TGTGCCAGCAGCCAAGATATGGTACAGCATTATGGCTACACCTTC.

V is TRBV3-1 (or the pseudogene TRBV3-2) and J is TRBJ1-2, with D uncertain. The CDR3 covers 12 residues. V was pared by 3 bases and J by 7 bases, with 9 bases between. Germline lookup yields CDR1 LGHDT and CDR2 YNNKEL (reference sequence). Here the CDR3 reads CASSQNRGGYTF. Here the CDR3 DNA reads TGTGCCAGCAGCCAGAACCGGGGTGGCTACACCTTC.

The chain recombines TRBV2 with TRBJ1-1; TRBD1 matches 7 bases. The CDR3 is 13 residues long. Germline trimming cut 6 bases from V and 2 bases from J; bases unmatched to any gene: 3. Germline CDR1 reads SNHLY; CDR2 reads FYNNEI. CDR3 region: CASSGTVNTEAFF. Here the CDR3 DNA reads TGTGCCAGCAGCGGGACAGTAAACACTGAAGCTTTCTTT.

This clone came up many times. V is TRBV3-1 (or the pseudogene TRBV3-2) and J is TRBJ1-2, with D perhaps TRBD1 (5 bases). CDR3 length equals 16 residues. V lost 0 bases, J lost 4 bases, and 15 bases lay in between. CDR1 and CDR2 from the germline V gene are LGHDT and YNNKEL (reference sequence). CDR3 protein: CASSQERNRILYGYTF. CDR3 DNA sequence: TGTGCCAGCAGCCAAGAGAGGAACAGGATCCTCTATGGCTACACCTTC.

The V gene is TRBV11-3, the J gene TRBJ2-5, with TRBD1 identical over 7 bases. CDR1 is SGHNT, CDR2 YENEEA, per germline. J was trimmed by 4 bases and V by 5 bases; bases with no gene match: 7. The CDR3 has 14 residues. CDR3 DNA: TGTGCCAGCAGCCGACAGGGAAGTACAGAGACCCAGTACTTC. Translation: CASSRQGSTETQYF.

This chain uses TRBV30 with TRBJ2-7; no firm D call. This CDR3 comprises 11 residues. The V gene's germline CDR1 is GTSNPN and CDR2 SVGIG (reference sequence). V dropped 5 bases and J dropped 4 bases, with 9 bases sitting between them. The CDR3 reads CAWSSWYEQYF. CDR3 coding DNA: TGTGCCTGGTCCAGTTGGTACGAGCAGTACTTC.

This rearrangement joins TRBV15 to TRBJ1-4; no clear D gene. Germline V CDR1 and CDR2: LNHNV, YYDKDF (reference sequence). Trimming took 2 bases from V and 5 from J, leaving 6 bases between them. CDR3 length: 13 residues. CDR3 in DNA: TGTGCCACCAGCAGATCGGGAAATGAAAAACTGTTTTTT. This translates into CATSRSGNEKLFF.

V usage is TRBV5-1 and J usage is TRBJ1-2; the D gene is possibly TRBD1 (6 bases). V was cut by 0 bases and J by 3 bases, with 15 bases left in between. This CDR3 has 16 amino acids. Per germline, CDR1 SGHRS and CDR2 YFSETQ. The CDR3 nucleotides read TGCGCCAGCAGCTTGGAGGGCAGGGGAGGAGACTATGGCTACACCTTC. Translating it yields CASSLEGRGGDYGYTF.

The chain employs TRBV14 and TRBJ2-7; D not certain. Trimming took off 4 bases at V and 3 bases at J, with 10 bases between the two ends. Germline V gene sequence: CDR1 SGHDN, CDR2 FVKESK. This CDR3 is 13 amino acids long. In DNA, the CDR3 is TGTGCCAGCAGCCCACTGGGCCTCTACGAGCAGTACTTC. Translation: CASSPLGLYEQYF.

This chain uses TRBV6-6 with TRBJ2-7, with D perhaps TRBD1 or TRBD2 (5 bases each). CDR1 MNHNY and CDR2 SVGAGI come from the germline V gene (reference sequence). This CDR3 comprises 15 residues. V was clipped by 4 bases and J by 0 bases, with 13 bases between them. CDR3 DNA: TGTGCCAGCAGTTCCCGGGGCAGCCTCTCCTACGAGCAGTACTTC. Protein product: CASSSRGSLSYEQYF.

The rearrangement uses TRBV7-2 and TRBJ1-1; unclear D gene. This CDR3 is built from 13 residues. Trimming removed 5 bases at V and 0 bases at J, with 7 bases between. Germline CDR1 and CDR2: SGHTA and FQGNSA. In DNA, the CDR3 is TGTGCCAGCAGCCAGCAGTTGAACACTGAAGCTTTCTTT. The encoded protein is CASSQQLNTEAFF.

The CDR3 nucleotides are TGTGCCAGTGATTCCCCAAATGAAAAACTGTTTTTT. Protein sequence: CASDSPNEKLFF. This chain joins TRBV19 and TRBJ1-4; no firm D call. CDR3 length: 12 amino acids. Trimming cost V 8 bases and J 5 bases, with 9 bases left between them. Germline V gives CDR1 LNHDA, CDR2 SQIVND (reference sequence).

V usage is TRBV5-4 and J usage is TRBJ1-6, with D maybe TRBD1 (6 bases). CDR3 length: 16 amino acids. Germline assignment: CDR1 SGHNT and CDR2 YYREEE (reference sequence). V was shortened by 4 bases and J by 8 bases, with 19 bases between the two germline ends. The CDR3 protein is CASSTRTELVYSPLHF. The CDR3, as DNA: TGTGCCAGCAGCACACGGACAGAACTGGTGTATTCACCCCTCCACTTT. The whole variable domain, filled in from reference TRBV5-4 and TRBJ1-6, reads ETGVTQSPTHLIKTRGQQVTLRCSSQSGHNTVSWYQQALGQGPQFIFQYYREEENGRGNFPPRFSGLQFPNYSSELNVNALELDDSALYLCASSTRTELVYSPLHFGNGTRLTVT.

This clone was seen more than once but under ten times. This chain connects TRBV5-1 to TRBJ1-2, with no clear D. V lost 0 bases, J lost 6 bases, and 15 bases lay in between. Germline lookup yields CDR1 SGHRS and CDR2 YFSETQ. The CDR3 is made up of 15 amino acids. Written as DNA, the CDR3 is TGCGCCAGCAGCTTGGCCAGCGGGAGACTCGATGGCTACACCTTC. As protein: CASSLASGRLDGYTF.

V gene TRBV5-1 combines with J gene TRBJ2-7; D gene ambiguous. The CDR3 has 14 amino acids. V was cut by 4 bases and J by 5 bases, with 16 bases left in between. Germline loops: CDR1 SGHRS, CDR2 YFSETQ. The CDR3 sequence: CASSPSVFGHEQYF. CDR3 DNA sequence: TGCGCCAGCAGCCCTTCCGTTTTTGGGCACGAGCAGTACTTC. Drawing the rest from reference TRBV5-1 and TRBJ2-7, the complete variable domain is KAGVTQTPRYLIKTRGQQVTLSCSPISGHRSVSWYQQTPGQGLQFLFEYFSETQRNKGNFPGRFSGRQFSNSRSEMNVSTLELGDSALYLCASSPSVFGHEQYFGPGTRLTVT.

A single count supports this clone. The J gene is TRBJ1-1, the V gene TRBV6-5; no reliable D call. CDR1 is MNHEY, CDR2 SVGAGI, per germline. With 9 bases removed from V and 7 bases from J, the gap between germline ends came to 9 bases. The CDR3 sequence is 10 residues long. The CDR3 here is CARDQGEAFF. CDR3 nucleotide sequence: TGTGCCAGGGACCAAGGTGAAGCTTTCTTT.

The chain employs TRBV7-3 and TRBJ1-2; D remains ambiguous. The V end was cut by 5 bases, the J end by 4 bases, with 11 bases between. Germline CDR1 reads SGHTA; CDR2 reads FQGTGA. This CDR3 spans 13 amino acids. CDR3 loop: CASSVQAAYGYTF. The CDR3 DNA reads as TGTGCCAGCAGCGTTCAGGCAGCCTATGGCTACACCTTC. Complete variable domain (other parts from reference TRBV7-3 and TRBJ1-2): GAGVSQTPSNKVTEKGKYVELRCDPISGHTALYWYRQSLGQGPEFLIYFQGTGAADDSGLPNDRFFAVRPEGSVSTLKIQRTERGDSAVYLCASSVQAAYGYTFGSGTRLTVV.

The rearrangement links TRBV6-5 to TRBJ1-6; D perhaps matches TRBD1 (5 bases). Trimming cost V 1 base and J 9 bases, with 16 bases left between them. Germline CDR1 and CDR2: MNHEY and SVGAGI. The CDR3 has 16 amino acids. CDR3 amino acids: CASSYLGAGMASPLHF. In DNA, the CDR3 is TGTGCCAGCAGTTACTTAGGGGCAGGGATGGCTTCACCCCTCCACTTT.